This TCR beta chain came from a study of OX40 agonist ivuxolimab in advanced cancers. The repertoire was sequenced with immunoSEQ multiplex PCR; TCRdb's copy has only in-frame clones and lacks some. The sample consists of approximately 64,000 clones, about nine tenths of them appearing once. If patients had autoimmune disease history or systemic immunosuppression, they were excluded. Sampled blood was obtained at baseline, cycle 4 day 1, and cycle 7 day 1. Note on this clone: Its antigen is not known. Its ends do not fully match the called genes, so a read error is possible.

Germline V lookup: CDR1 SGHAT, CDR2 FQNNGV. The CDR3 totals 14 residues. General observations from the study: At 0.1 to 3.0 mg/kg, CD4+ and CD8+ blood T cells expanded clonally by week 6.

The clonotype originates from an adult with an advanced solid tumor such as melanoma, head and neck, liver or kidney cancer. The chain joins TRBV11-2 to TRBJ2-7, with a possible D match to TRBD1 (6 bases). Sequencing used CD4+ or CD8+ T cells sorted from blood, obtained in a trial of the OX40 agonist ivuxolimab. The DNA for the CDR3 is TGTGCCAGCAGCTTAGATCGTGGGACACCACCCGGGGACTTC. Protein sequence: CASSLDRGTPPGDF.